One and the same sample provided the 8 T cell receptor beta chains below, sequenced in a study of blood T cell repertoires in COVID-19. TCRdb keeps only in-frame clones here, not all; method: immunoSEQ multiplex PCR. The table records under 85,000 clones, 65% to 85% of them present only once. The sequenced sample was peripheral blood. Every receptor here comes from a human donor in a cohort sampled during active COVID-19.

The CDR3 DNA reads as TGTGCCAGCAGCTTAGTATTTGCGGGGGGGATGAATGAGCAGTTCTTC. Translated, it gives CASSLVFAGGMNEQFF. The V call is TRBV7-6, the J call TRBJ2-1, with 9 bases identical to TRBD2. The CDR3 runs 16 residues. The germline CDR1 and CDR2 sequences are SGHVS and FNYEAQ. V was clipped by 1 base and J by 7 bases; unmatched bases: 8.

The chain recombines TRBV11-2 with TRBJ1-1, with D hard to call. The CDR3 totals 13 residues. The ends were cut back, 2 bases at V and 4 bases at J, with 8 bases in the middle. Germline CDR1 SGHAT, CDR2 FQNNGV. The CDR3 spells CASSLSLATEAFF. The CDR3 region has the DNA TGTGCCAGCAGCTTAAGTCTGGCCACTGAAGCTTTCTTT.

This clone is a singleton in its sample. The chain joins TRBV7-9 to TRBJ2-5; no clear D. The CDR3 loop spans 13 amino acids. The germline CDR1 and CDR2 sequences are SEHNR and FQNEAQ (reference sequence). Trimming left V 4 bases short and J 2 bases short, with 8 bases between. The CDR3 protein is CASSSPSQETQYF. In DNA, the CDR3 is TGTGCCAGCAGCTCCCCGTCTCAAGAGACCCAGTACTTC.

This clone turned up a few times. The rearrangement links TRBV29-1 to TRBJ1-1, with TRBD1 matching 7 bases. The germline gives CDR1 SQVTM, CDR2 ANQGSEA. V shed 7 bases and J 5 bases; nucleotides not matched to a gene: 13. The length of the CDR3 is 14 residues. The CDR3 reads CSGILTGYGTEAFF. The CDR3 DNA sequence: TGCAGCGGGATCCTGACAGGGTACGGGACTGAAGCTTTCTTT.

The chain joins TRBV5-6 to TRBJ1-6, with 9 bases that match TRBD1. The CDR3 runs to 15 residues. The V segment lost 0 bases and the J segment 7 bases; nucleotides outside the gene matches: 2. Germline V gene lookup returns CDR1 SGHDT and CDR2 YYEEEE. The CDR3 loop reads CASSLETGGNSPLHF. In nucleotides, the CDR3 is TGTGCCAGCAGCTTGGAGACAGGGGGGAATTCACCCCTCCACTTT.

This rearrangement joins TRBV5-1 to TRBJ2-1; no firm D call. Germline V lookup: CDR1 SGHRS, CDR2 YFSETQ. Trimming removed 0 bases from V and 3 bases from J, with 4 bases in between. The CDR3 has 13 amino acids. CDR3 region: CASSLGSYNEQFF. DNA of the CDR3: TGCGCCAGCAGCTTGGGGAGCTACAATGAGCAGTTCTTC.

This clone showed up just a few times. The chain combines TRBV7-9 with TRBJ2-3; 11 positions agree with TRBD2. The germline V gene encodes CDR1 SEHNR and CDR2 FQNEAQ (reference sequence). The CDR3 is 15 amino acids. The V gene end was trimmed by 3 bases and the J gene end by 2 bases; junction bases not matched to a gene: 1. The CDR3 protein is CASSLGLAVTDTQYF. The CDR3 DNA is TGTGCCAGCAGCTTGGGACTAGCGGTCACAGATACGCAGTATTTT.

The chain recombines TRBV7-9 with TRBJ2-5; TRBD2 matches at 9 bases. CDR3 length equals 14 residues. V was clipped by 6 bases and J by 5 bases; unmatched bases: 7. In germline, CDR1 is SEHNR, CDR2 FQNEAQ (reference sequence). CDR3 in DNA: TGTGCCAGCAGTACCAGCGGGGGGCGGGAGACCCAGTACTTC. Residues: CASSTSGGRETQYF. Filled out from reference TRBV7-9 and TRBJ2-5, the complete variable domain reads DTGVSQNPRHKITKRGQNVTFRCDPISEHNRLYWYRQTLGQGPEFLTYFQNEAQLEKSRLLSDRFSAERPKGSFSTLEIQRTEQGDSAMYLCASSTSGGRETQYFGPGTRLLVL.